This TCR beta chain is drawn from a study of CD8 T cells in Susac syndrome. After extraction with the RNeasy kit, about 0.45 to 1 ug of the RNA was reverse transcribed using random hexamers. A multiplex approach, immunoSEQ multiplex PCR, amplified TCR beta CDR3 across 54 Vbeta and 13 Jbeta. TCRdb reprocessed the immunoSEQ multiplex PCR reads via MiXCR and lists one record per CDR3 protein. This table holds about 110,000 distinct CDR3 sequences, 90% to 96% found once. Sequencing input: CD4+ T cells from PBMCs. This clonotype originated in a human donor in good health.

CDR3 protein: CASSPTQVAGELFF. The CDR3 bases are TGCGCCAGCAGCCCAACCCAGGTGGCCGGGGAGCTGTTTTTT. The J gene is TRBJ2-2, the V gene TRBV5-1; D gene unclear. The V end was cut by 4 bases, the J end by 6 bases, with 13 bases between. The CDR3 covers 14 residues. From germline, CDR1 is SGHRS and CDR2 YFSETQ.